Each of the 21 T cell receptor beta chains below was sequenced from the same sample in a study of T-cell memory formation after mild COVID-19. Using its own MiXCR run on the 5' RACE reads, TCRdb lists one record per CDR3 protein. The profile covers a few hundred thousand distinct CDR3 sequences, with around 28% appearing a single time and approximately 13% taken by the ten largest. The sample consisted of PBMCs or a T cell subset sorted from them (not recorded which). These TCRs come from an adult woman who had mild COVID-19 (a few samples of this study predate the infection). Cell type and time point are not known.

The chain links TRBV9 to TRBJ2-3; 7 nucleotides align to TRBD1. Trimming took 3 bases from V and 4 from J; bases not matched to a gene: 5. CDR1 is SGDLS and CDR2 is YYNGEE in the germline V gene. The CDR3 length is 14 residues. CDR3 bases: TGTGCCAGCAGCGGTTGGACAGGCGCAGATACGCAGTATTTT. Residues: CASSGWTGADTQYF.

The CDR3 coding sequence is TGTGCCAGCAGCCGCCGAGGGCTAGGTACCGGGGAGCTGTTTTTT. This translates into CASSRRGLGTGELFF. This chain uses TRBV6-2 or TRBV6-3 with TRBJ2-2; tentative D call: TRBD2 (5 bases). Looked up from germline, CDR1 is MNHEY and CDR2 is SVGEGT. CDR3 length: 15 residues. V dropped 6 bases and J dropped 5 bases, with 16 bases sitting between them.

This clonotype came up a few times. The chain carries TRBV7-9 and TRBJ2-7, with D tentatively TRBD2 (6 bases). V was trimmed by 5 bases and J by 3 bases, leaving 20 bases between them. This CDR3 has 16 residues. CDR1 is SEHNR and CDR2 is FQNEAQ in the germline V gene (reference sequence). CDR3 protein: CASSARDGGRFYEQYF. The CDR3 nucleotides are TGTGCCAGCAGCGCCCGGGATGGGGGGAGGTTCTACGAGCAGTACTTC.

The chain combines TRBV20-1 with TRBJ2-1; 10 nucleotides match TRBD1. The CDR3 consists of 15 residues. Trimming cost V 0 bases and J 2 bases; bases outside gene matches: 1. In germline, CDR1 is DFQATT, CDR2 SNEGSKA (reference sequence). This chain's CDR3 is CSARDGTGAYNEQFF. The CDR3 DNA reads TGCAGTGCTAGAGATGGGACAGGGGCCTACAATGAGCAGTTCTTC.

The chain carries TRBV20-1 and TRBJ1-1; the D gene is possibly TRBD1 (6 bases). Germline loops: CDR1 DFQATT, CDR2 SNEGSKA (reference sequence). The germline V and J ends were trimmed by 8 bases and 1 base, with 14 bases remaining between them. The CDR3 runs to 13 residues. The CDR3 loop reads CSLVTGRNTEAFF. The CDR3, as DNA: TGCAGTCTTGTTACAGGGAGGAACACTGAAGCTTTCTTT.

The CDR3 DNA reads as TGCAGTGCTTCGCAGACTAGCGGGAGAAATGAGCAGTTCTTC. Translating it yields CSASQTSGRNEQFF. The gene calls are TRBV20-1 and TRBJ2-1, with 12 positions matching TRBD2. This CDR3 comprises 14 residues. The J segment lost 7 bases and the V segment lost 5 bases, leaving 6 bases of the junction unmatched. The germline V gene encodes CDR1 DFQATT and CDR2 SNEGSKA (reference sequence).

This clonotype has only a few counts. The chain employs TRBV27 and TRBJ2-7, with 7 bases lining up with TRBD1. V was pared by 3 bases and J by 3 bases, with 8 bases of the junction left unmatched. CDR3 length: 15 amino acids. The V gene's germline CDR1 is MNHEY and CDR2 SMNVEV (reference sequence). The CDR3 loop is CASSFRQGVIYEQYF. CDR3 in DNA: TGTGCCAGCAGTTTCAGACAGGGAGTCATCTACGAGCAGTACTTC.

The chain combines TRBV5-1 with TRBJ1-2; TRBD1 agrees at 9 bases. The ends lost 4 bases at V and 0 bases at J; junction bases unmatched: 4. Germline V gene sequence: CDR1 SGHRS, CDR2 YFSETQ. The CDR3 sequence is 15 residues long. The CDR3 loop reads CASSTDRGTNYGYTF. The CDR3 DNA sequence: TGCGCCAGCAGCACAGACAGGGGGACTAACTATGGCTACACCTTC.

This clonotype was detected a few times. The rearrangement joins TRBV7-3 to TRBJ2-1, with 7 bases that match TRBD1. Germline trimming cut 5 bases from V and 7 bases from J; bases unmatched to any gene: 8. This CDR3 spans 14 amino acids. From germline, CDR1 is SGHTA and CDR2 FQGTGA. The CDR3 DNA is TGTGCCAGCAGCCCGAGAACAGGGGTAAATGAGCAGTTCTTC. Translating gives CASSPRTGVNEQFF.

The chain combines TRBV5-8 with TRBJ2-7, with 8 nucleotides matching TRBD2. Per the germline V gene, CDR1 is SGHTS and CDR2 is YDEGEE. V was pared by 4 bases and J by 1 base, with 10 bases of the junction left unmatched. This CDR3 has 16 amino acids. The DNA for the CDR3 is TGTGCCAGCAGCCCTCCCGGGACTAGGAGTTCCTACGAGCAGTACTTC. Protein sequence: CASSPPGTRSSYEQYF.

V and J are TRBV20-1 and TRBJ1-1; D not resolved. The CDR3 extends over 13 amino acids. The germline V gene has CDR1 DFQATT and CDR2 SNEGSKA (reference sequence). With 3 bases removed from V and 0 bases from J, the gap between germline ends came to 8 bases. Written as DNA, the CDR3 is TGCAGTGCTAGCCGGCGGCTGAACACTGAAGCTTTCTTT. This gives the protein CSASRRLNTEAFF.

This clonotype was picked up a small number of times. The rearrangement joins TRBV12-3 or TRBV12-4 to TRBJ1-6; 7 nucleotides line up with TRBD1. The CDR3 extends over 14 amino acids. V shed 5 bases, J shed 13 bases, and the junction held 11 bases outside the gene matches. CDR3 amino acids: CASSTTGAVGPLHF. CDR3 DNA sequence: TGTGCCAGCAGTACTACAGGGGCCGTTGGGCCCCTCCACTTT.

The chain couples TRBV7-2 to TRBJ2-7; 9 bases agree with TRBD1. V lost 3 bases, J lost 2 bases, and 8 bases stayed unmatched. The CDR3 is 16 residues long. Germline V gene sequence: CDR1 SGHTA, CDR2 FQGNSA. CDR3: CASSFEGTGRAYEQYF. The DNA of the CDR3 is TGTGCCAGCAGCTTCGAAGGGACAGGGAGGGCCTACGAGCAGTACTTC.

The rearrangement uses TRBV20-1 and TRBJ2-7; 8 bases are shared with TRBD1. The CDR3 contains 14 residues. Germline CDR1 reads DFQATT; CDR2 reads SNEGSKA (reference sequence). The V gene end was trimmed by 0 bases and the J gene end by 3 bases; junction bases not matched to a gene: 4. CDR3 in amino acids: CSARDIGQGYEQYF. CDR3 nucleotides: TGCAGTGCTAGAGACATAGGACAGGGCTACGAGCAGTACTTC.

The chain joins TRBV4-3 to TRBJ2-3, with 9 nucleotides matching TRBD2. Germline CDR1 is LGHNA and CDR2 is YSLEER. The V segment lost 0 bases and the J segment 1 base; nucleotides outside the gene matches: 5. The CDR3 has 17 residues. The CDR3 spells CASSQDRASGGTDTQYF. The CDR3 DNA reads TGCGCCAGCAGCCAAGATAGGGCTAGCGGGGGCACAGATACGCAGTATTTT.

In this sample, this clonotype turned up a few times. This chain uses TRBV12-3 or TRBV12-4 with TRBJ1-5; TRBD1 is a possible D gene (5 bases). This CDR3 is built from 12 residues. Trimming took off 4 bases at V and 7 bases at J, with 8 bases between the two ends. CDR3 coding DNA: TGTGCCAGCAGTTCGGGGGTCCAGCCCCAGCATTTT. As protein: CASSSGVQPQHF.

J is TRBJ2-7 and V is TRBV4-1; 7 nucleotides agree with TRBD2. Germline V gives CDR1 MGHRA, CDR2 YSYEKL. The CDR3 totals 15 residues. V gave up 1 base and J gave up 4 bases; unmatched junction bases: 7. CDR3 DNA sequence: TGCGCCAGCAGCCAAGCTTCAGCGGGAACGTACGAGCAGTACTTC. It specifies CASSQASAGTYEQYF.

The chain links TRBV3-1 to TRBJ2-1, with unresolved D. The CDR3 spans 12 residues. Trimming took off 1 base at V and 6 bases at J, with 4 bases between the two ends. Germline V CDR1 and CDR2: LGHDT, YNNKEL (reference sequence). CDR3 loop: CASSQVLNEQFF. The DNA for the CDR3 is TGTGCCAGCAGCCAAGTTCTCAATGAGCAGTTCTTC.

The CDR3 DNA reads as TGTGCCAGCAGCTTCGCCGGGTTCTCCTACAATGAGCAGTTCTTC. This translates into CASSFAGFSYNEQFF. The chain uses TRBV11-3 and TRBJ2-1; D gene unclear. The CDR3 totals 15 residues. The germline V gene has CDR1 SGHNT and CDR2 YENEEA. The V gene lost 3 bases and the J gene lost 0 bases, with 9 bases spanning the gap.

The table lists this clonotype with a few counts. The chain recombines TRBV5-1 with TRBJ1-1; 9 nucleotides match TRBD1. Germline-derived CDR1 and CDR2 are SGHRS and YFSETQ. J was trimmed by 2 bases and V by 4 bases; bases with no gene match: 9. CDR3 length: 16 amino acids. The CDR3 loop reads CASSQGDRELNTEAFF. CDR3 in DNA: TGCGCCAGCAGCCAAGGGGACAGGGAGCTTAACACTGAAGCTTTCTTT.

Here the CDR3 DNA reads TGTGCCAGCAGCGGGGGACTAGCGGGACCTAGCACAGATACGCAGTATTTT. It specifies CASSGGLAGPSTDTQYF. The V gene is TRBV6-5, the J gene TRBJ2-3; 13 nucleotides agree with TRBD2. The germline V gene has CDR1 MNHEY and CDR2 SVGAGI. This CDR3 has 17 amino acids. V was clipped by 6 bases and J by 0 bases; unmatched bases: 6.